A selection of T cell receptor beta chains follows, all from one sample in a study of blood T cell dynamics during melanoma immunotherapy. Generated by immunoSEQ multiplex PCR, the TCRdb table keeps only in-frame clones and is missing some. The table lists over 9,500 clones, 70% to 90% of them singletons. This sample comprised blood, obtained from a patient treated with checkpoint blockade. The origin of the receptors is a human donor with melanoma. The CDR3 runs from the conserved cysteine through the conserved F or W. D genes are given only for firm matches. Not all rows give a size; the values are once, few, many and, for expanded clones, a class.

>TRBJ1-3|TRBV27|TRBD1|once
CASWGEGARGNTIYF
TGTGCCAGCTGGGGGGAGGGGGCGCGTGGAAACACCATATATTTT
>TRBJ1-1|TRBV6-4|TRBD1|NA
CASSRDRVSEAFF
TGTGCCAGCTCCCGGGACAGGGTATCTGAAGCTTTCTTT
>TRBJ1-5|TRBV30|NA|few
CAWSGGRGRLSNQPQHF
TGTGCCTGGAGTGGGGGACGAGGGAGGCTTAGCAATCAGCCCCAGCATTTT
>TRBJ2-5|TRBV4-1|TRBD2|NA
CASSPGSGLAAKETQYF
TGCGCCAGCAGCCCCGGATCCGGGCTAGCGGCCAAAGAGACCCAGTACTTC
>TRBJ2-7|TRBV27|TRBD2|NA
CASSSLAGGDPEQYF
TGTGCCAGCAGTTCACTAGCGGGAGGGGACCCCGAGCAGTACTTC
>TRBJ2-7|TRBV2|TRBD1|NA
CASKGDRGPSYEQYF
TGTGCCAGCAAGGGAGACAGGGGGCCCTCCTACGAGCAGTACTTC
>TRBJ2-1|TRBV4-1|NA|NA
CASSHPDRYNEQFF
TGCGCCAGCAGCCATCCCGACCGCTACAATGAGCAGTTCTTC
>TRBJ2-1|TRBV29-1|TRBD2|NA
CSVDEAVVAGSNEQFF
TGCAGCGTTGACGAGGCTGTGGTAGCGGGGAGCAATGAGCAGTTCTTC
>TRBJ2-2|TRBV6-1|NA|NA
CASSENRQNTGELFF
TGTGCCAGCAGTGAAAATAGACAAAACACCGGGGAGCTGTTTTTT
>TRBJ1-1|TRBV19|NA|NA
CASSSFTGLGNTEAFF
TGTGCCAGTAGCTCTTTTACAGGGCTTGGGAACACTGAAGCTTTCTTT
>TRBJ1-2|TRBV25-1|TRBD1|NA
CASSPRGSYGYTF
TGTGCCAGCAGTCCCAGGGGGAGCTATGGCTACACCTTC
>TRBJ1-5|TRBV28|TRBD1|NA
CASSSGQGGQPQHF
TGTGCCAGCAGCTCGGGACAGGGGGGCCAGCCCCAGCATTTT
>TRBJ2-7|TRBV2|NA|NA
CASSVGRGNHEQYF
TGTGCCAGCAGTGTGGGGCGCGGGAACCACGAGCAGTACTTC
>TRBJ1-2|TRBV15|NA|NA
CATSRDGRENYGYTF
TGTGCCACCAGCAGAGACGGTCGGGAGAACTATGGCTACACCTTC
>TRBJ1-4|TRBV7-9|NA|NA
CASSLWSRDNEKLFF
TGTGCCAGCAGCTTATGGTCCCGTGATAATGAAAAACTGTTTTTT
>TRBJ2-7|TRBV29-1|NA|NA
CSVVASNSYEQYF
TGCAGCGTTGTGGCTAGCAACTCCTACGAGCAGTACTTC
>TRBJ1-1|TRBV28|NA|NA
CASSLGPNEAFF
TGTGCCAGCAGTTTAGGCCCCAACGAAGCTTTCTTT
>TRBJ2-1|TRBV7-9|TRBD1|NA
CASSLGTGRYNEQFF
TGTGCCAGCAGCTTGGGGACAGGGAGGTACAATGAGCAGTTCTTC
>TRBJ2-3|TRBV29-1|NA|NA
CSVEVRANRRTDTQYF
TGCAGCGTTGAAGTTCGGGCCAACCGCCGCACAGATACGCAGTATTTT
>TRBJ2-5|TRBV6-5|TRBD1|NA
CASSSWDRQETQYF
TGTGCCAGCAGTTCCTGGGACAGACAAGAGACCCAGTACTTC
>TRBJ2-7|TRBV30|NA|once
CAWSRAGGFYEQYF
TGTGCCTGGAGTAGGGCAGGGGGGTTCTACGAGCAGTACTTC
>TRBJ2-1|TRBV7-9|NA|NA
CASSFPNSNEQFF
TGTGCCAGCAGCTTTCCTAACTCGAATGAGCAGTTCTTC
>TRBJ1-4|TRBV19|NA|NA
CASSIGRGRTNEKLFF
TGTGCCAGTAGTATAGGGAGGGGAAGGACTAATGAAAAACTGTTTTTT
>TRBJ1-2|TRBV6-5|NA|NA
CASNDRDYYGYTF
TGTGCCAGCAACGACCGGGACTACTATGGCTACACCTTC
>TRBJ2-7|TRBV18|TRBD2|NA
CASSPLAGARLDEQYF
TGTGCCAGCTCACCCCTAGCGGGAGCCCGTCTGGACGAGCAGTACTTC
>TRBJ2-3|TRBV14|TRBD1|NA
CASSQGGTGGFTDTQYF
TGTGCCAGCAGCCAAGGCGGCACAGGGGGCTTCACAGATACGCAGTATTTT
>TRBJ1-6|TRBV28|NA|NA
CASSLRGRPIWSPLHF
TGTGCCAGCAGTCTAAGGGGCCGTCCAATTTGGTCACCCCTCCACTTT
>TRBJ1-1|TRBV19|TRBD1|NA
CASSFGQGVTEAFF
TGTGCCAGTAGTTTCGGACAGGGTGTGACTGAAGCTTTCTTT
>TRBJ1-4|TRBV4-1|NA|NA
CASSQGAGVNEKLFF
TGCGCCAGCAGCCAAGGGGCAGGGGTTAATGAAAAACTGTTTTTT
>TRBJ2-7|TRBV7-8|NA|NA
CASSLAILASSYEQYF
TGTGCCAGCAGCTTAGCAATACTAGCCAGCTCCTACGAGCAGTACTTC
>TRBJ1-2|TRBV6-6|NA|NA
CASSYSRQGNYGYTF
TGTGCCAGCAGTTACTCTCGCCAGGGAAACTATGGCTACACCTTC
>TRBJ2-7|TRBV18|NA|NA
CASSTGTSPYEQYF
TGTGCCAGCTCCACCGGGACAAGCCCCTACGAGCAGTACTTC
>TRBJ2-1|TRBV6-1|NA|NA
CASTPSASSYNEQFF
TGTGCCAGCACCCCCAGCGCAAGCTCCTACAATGAGCAGTTCTTC
>TRBJ2-5|TRBV6-5|NA|once
CASSYGGRATETQYF
TGTGCCAGCAGTTACGGGGGCAGGGCTACGGAGACCCAGTACTTC
>TRBJ2-1|TRBV11-1|NA|NA
CASSRGGTLRGEQFF
TGTGCCAGCAGCCGCGGCGGGACTTTACGGGGGGAGCAGTTCTTC
>TRBJ2-3|TRBV7-7|TRBD2|NA
CASSLGGSGADTQYF
TGTGCTAGCAGCTTAGGTGGTAGCGGGGCAGATACGCAGTATTTT
>TRBJ2-5|TRBV7-2|NA|NA
CASSLGRKETQYF
TGTGCCAGCAGCTTGGGCAGAAAAGAGACCCAGTACTTC
>TRBJ2-3|TRBV6-1|NA|NA
CASSGRGASLDTDTQYF
TGTGCCAGCAGTGGAAGGGGGGCTAGCTTAGATACAGATACGCAGTATTTT
>TRBJ2-7|TRBV19|NA|NA
CASRLKDGSYEQYF
TGTGCCAGTAGACTGAAGGACGGTTCCTACGAGCAGTACTTC
>TRBJ2-3|TRBV25-1|TRBD2|NA
CASRPGAGGGDTQYF
TGTGCCAGCCGCCCGGGAGCGGGAGGGGGTGATACGCAGTATTTT
>TRBJ1-5|TRBV6-6|TRBD1|NA
CAAGGFNQPQHF
TGTGCGGCAGGGGGCTTCAATCAGCCCCAGCATTTT
>TRBJ2-5|TRBV4-3|TRBD1|NA
CASSQGQGAWETQYF
TGCGCCAGCAGCCAGGGACAGGGGGCTTGGGAGACCCAGTACTTC
>TRBJ2-1|TRBV6-1|TRBD2|NA
CASSESIAGGPPVVEFF
TGTGCCAGCAGTGAATCTATAGCGGGGGGACCCCCTGTCGTGGAGTTCTTC
>TRBJ2-6|TRBV5-4|TRBD1|NA
CASSSGQASGANVLTF
TGTGCCAGCAGTTCGGGACAGGCTTCTGGGGCCAACGTCCTGACTTTC
>TRBJ1-5|TRBV28|NA|NA
CASSFLRTTQPQHF
TGTGCCAGCAGTTTCTTACGGACGACTCAGCCCCAGCATTTT
>TRBJ1-4|TRBV2|NA|NA
CASSLTGINEKLFF
TGTGCCAGCAGCCTTACAGGAATAAATGAAAAACTGTTTTTT
>TRBJ1-6|TRBV4-2|TRBD1|NA
CASSGGQGDSYNSPLHF
TGTGCCAGCAGCGGAGGACAGGGGGACTCCTATAATTCACCCCTCCACTTT
>TRBJ2-7|TRBV7-9|NA|few
CASSSGLVDSEQYF
TGTGCCAGCAGCAGTGGTTTGGTTGATTCCGAGCAGTACTTC
>TRBJ1-5|TRBV5-6|NA|NA
CASSLAGNQPQHF
TGTGCCAGCAGCTTGGCGGGAAATCAGCCCCAGCATTTT
>TRBJ2-3|TRBV28|TRBD2|NA
CASSFLAGGGRNTQYF
TGTGCCAGCAGTTTCCTAGCGGGGGGCGGAAGGAATACGCAGTATTTT
>TRBJ1-6|TRBV7-2|NA|NA
CASSLGGTGPYNSPLHF
TGTGCCAGCAGCTTAGGGGGCACCGGCCCCTATAATTCACCCCTCCACTTT
>TRBJ1-4|TRBV10-3|NA|NA
CAISENTFATNEKLFF
TGTGCCATCAGTGAGAACACCTTCGCAACTAATGAAAAACTGTTTTTT